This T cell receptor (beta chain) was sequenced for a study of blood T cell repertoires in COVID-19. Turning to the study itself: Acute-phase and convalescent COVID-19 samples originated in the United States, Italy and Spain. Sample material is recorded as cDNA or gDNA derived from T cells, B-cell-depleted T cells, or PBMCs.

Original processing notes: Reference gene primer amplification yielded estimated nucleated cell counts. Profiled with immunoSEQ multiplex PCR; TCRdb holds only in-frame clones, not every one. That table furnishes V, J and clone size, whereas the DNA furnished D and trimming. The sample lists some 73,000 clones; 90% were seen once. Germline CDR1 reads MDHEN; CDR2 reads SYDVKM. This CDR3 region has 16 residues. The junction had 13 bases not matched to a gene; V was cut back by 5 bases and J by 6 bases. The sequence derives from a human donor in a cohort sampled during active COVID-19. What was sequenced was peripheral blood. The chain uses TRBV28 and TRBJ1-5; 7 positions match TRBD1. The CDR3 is CASSIHDRDLGQPQHF. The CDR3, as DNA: TGTGCCAGCAGTATTCATGACAGGGACTTAGGTCAGCCCCAGCATTTT.